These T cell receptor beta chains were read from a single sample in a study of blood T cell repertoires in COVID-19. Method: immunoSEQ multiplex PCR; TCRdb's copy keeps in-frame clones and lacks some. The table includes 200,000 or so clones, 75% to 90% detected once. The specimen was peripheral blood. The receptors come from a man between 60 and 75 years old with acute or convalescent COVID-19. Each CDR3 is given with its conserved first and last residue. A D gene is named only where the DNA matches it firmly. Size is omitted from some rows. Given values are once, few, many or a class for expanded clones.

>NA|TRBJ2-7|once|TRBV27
TGTGCCAGCAGCCCCCGACAGATCCTTTTCACCTACGAGCAGTACTTC
CASSPRQILFTYEQYF
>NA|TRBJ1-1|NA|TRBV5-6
TGTGCCAGCAGTTCCACAGGGAACACTGAAGCTTTCTTT
CASSSTGNTEAFF
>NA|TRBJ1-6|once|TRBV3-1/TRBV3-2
TGTGCCAGCAGCCCTTCTAGCTCCTATAATTCACCCCTCCACTTT
CASSPSSSYNSPLHF
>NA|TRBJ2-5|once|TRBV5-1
TGCGCCAGCAGCTTGGCTAGGGGTCAAGAGACCCAGTACTTC
CASSLARGQETQYF
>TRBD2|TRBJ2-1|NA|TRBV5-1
TGCGCCAGCAGCTTGACTAGCGGGCTAGGAGAGCAGTTCTTC
CASSLTSGLGEQFF
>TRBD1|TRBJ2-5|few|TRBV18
TGTGCCAGCTCCCTGGACAGGGGAAAGGAGACCCAGTACTTC
CASSLDRGKETQYF
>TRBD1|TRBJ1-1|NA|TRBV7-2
TGTGCCAGCAGCTTACGGCAGGGGGCGAACACTGAAGCTTTCTTT
CASSLRQGANTEAFF
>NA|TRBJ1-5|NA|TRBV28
TGTGCCAGCACCTTCCCCTCGGGAAATCAGCCCCAGCATTTT
CASTFPSGNQPQHF
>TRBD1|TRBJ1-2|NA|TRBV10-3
TGTGCCATCAGTCTGCAGGGGGCGGACGGCTACACCTTC
CAISLQGADGYTF
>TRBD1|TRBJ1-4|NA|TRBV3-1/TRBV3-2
TGTGCCAGCAGCCAACCCTCAGGGGGGTCTGAAAAACTGTTTTTT
CASSQPSGGSEKLFF
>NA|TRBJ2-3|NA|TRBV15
TGTGCCACCAGCAGAGGTTCCGGGACTTCGTCGGATACGCAGTATTTT
CATSRGSGTSSDTQYF
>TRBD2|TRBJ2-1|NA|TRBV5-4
TGTGCCAGCAGCTATCCATTAGGCGGGACGGGGGGGACTGAGCAGTTCTTC
CASSYPLGGTGGTEQFF
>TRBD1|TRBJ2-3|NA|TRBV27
TGTGCCAGCTTGACGACAGGGGGCGCAGATACGCAGTATTTT
CASLTTGGADTQYF
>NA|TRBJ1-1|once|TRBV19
TGTGCCAGTACCACCGACAGGAACACTGAAGCTTTCTTT
CASTTDRNTEAFF